One and the same sample provided the 24 T cell receptor beta chains below, sequenced in a study of early T cells in non-severe SARS-CoV-2 infection. One entry per CDR3 protein, called by TCRdb with MiXCR from the 5' RACE reads. Counted here are roughly 110,000 distinct CDR3 sequences, 8.5% to 14% occurring once; the ten biggest clones make up roughly 7.1%. The sample taken for sequencing was whole blood. All receptors come from an adult who was a healthcare worker with PCR-confirmed SARS-CoV-2 infection or an uninfected control (not recorded which).

This clonotype was seen a handful of times. This chain joins TRBV2 and TRBJ1-6; the D gene is possibly TRBD1 (5 bases). Germline CDR1 and CDR2: SNHLY and FYNNEI. The V gene lost 8 bases and the J gene lost 10 bases, with 12 bases spanning the gap. The CDR3 spans 12 residues. The CDR3 DNA is TGTGCCAGCGGGGGAGACAGCTCACCCCTCCACTTT. Amino acid sequence: CASGGDSSPLHF. Complete variable domain (other parts from reference TRBV2 and TRBJ1-6): EPEVTQTPSHQVTQMGQEVILRCVPISNHLYFYWYRQILGQKVEFLVSFYNNEISEKSEIFDDQFSVERPDGSNFTLKIRSTKLEDSAMYFCASGGDSSPLHFGNGTRLTVT.

Concerning this clonotype itself: A read error is possible here, since a much larger clone lies one base away. This sequence joins TRBV6-5 and TRBJ2-1; TRBD2 aligns across 11 bases. CDR1 is MNHEY, CDR2 SVGAGI, per germline. V shed 5 bases and J 4 bases; nucleotides not matched to a gene: 10. This CDR3 has 17 residues. CDR3 protein: CASSTPRLAGRYNEQFF. CDR3 DNA sequence: TGTGCCAGCAGTACCCCCAGACTAGCGGGAAGGTACAATGAGCAGTTCTTC.

This clonotype has just a few counts. The chain couples TRBV19 to TRBJ1-5; no reliable D call. Germline lookup yields CDR1 LNHDA and CDR2 SQIVND (reference sequence). The V end was cut by 7 bases, the J end by 0 bases, with 7 bases between. This CDR3 contains 13 residues. This CDR3 is CASTPDSNQPQHF. The CDR3 nucleotides are TGTGCCAGTACCCCGGATAGCAATCAGCCCCAGCATTTT. Drawing the rest from reference TRBV19 and TRBJ1-5, the complete variable domain is DGGITQSPKYLFRKEGQNVTLSCEQNLNHDAMYWYRQDPGQGLRLIYYSQIVNDFQKGDIAEGYSVSREKKESFPLTVTSAQKNPTAFYLCASTPDSNQPQHFGDGTRLSIL.

This clonotype was recorded a few times. The rearrangement links TRBV7-2 to TRBJ2-3; 10 bases are a match to TRBD1. Unmatched junction bases numbered 7, after V lost 11 bases and J lost 5 bases. There are 13 residues in the CDR3. Germline CDR1 SGHTA, CDR2 FQGNSA. CDR3 loop: CAAGTGVGDTQYF. The CDR3 DNA sequence: TGTGCCGCCGGGACAGGGGTGGGAGATACGCAGTATTTT.

V gene TRBV6-6 combines with J gene TRBJ1-4; D perhaps matches TRBD1 (6 bases). Per germline, CDR1 MNHNY and CDR2 SVGAGI (reference sequence). The V gene lost 2 bases and the J gene lost 10 bases, with 17 bases spanning the gap. This CDR3 has 15 amino acids. The CDR3 region has the DNA TGTGCCAGCAGTTACCCCCGGCGGGGGGCCCGAAAACTGTTTTTT. The encoded protein is CASSYPRRGARKLFF.

The chain uses TRBV28 and TRBJ2-7, with D hard to call. CDR3 size: 12 residues. CDR1 is MDHEN and CDR2 is SYDVKM in the germline V gene. V lost 9 bases and J 2 bases, leaving 11 bases between the germline ends. The CDR3: CASSTTPYEQYF. CDR3 DNA sequence: TGTGCCAGTTCGACAACCCCCTACGAGCAGTACTTC. Looking up the rest from reference TRBV28 and TRBJ2-7 gives the full variable domain: DVKVTQSSRYLVKRTGEKVFLECVQDMDHENMFWYRQDPGLGLRLIYFSYDVKMKEKGDIPEGYSVSREKKERFSLILESASTNQTSMYLCASSTTPYEQYFGPGTRLTVT.

This sequence joins TRBV12-3 or TRBV12-4 and TRBJ2-1; D ambiguous. The V end lost 1 base, the J end lost 0 bases, and 7 bases lay between the germline ends. CDR3 length: 15 residues. The DNA for the CDR3 is TGTGCCAGCAGTTTAGACCCACGCTCCTACAATGAGCAGTTCTTC. Amino acid sequence: CASSLDPRSYNEQFF.

V usage is TRBV4-2 and J usage is TRBJ1-1; no reliable D call. The germline V and J ends were trimmed by 0 bases and 1 base, with 6 bases remaining between them. The CDR3 has 14 amino acids. The germline V gene has CDR1 LGHNA and CDR2 YNFKEQ. CDR3 in DNA: TGTGCCAGCAGCCAAGATTGGGCGAACACTGAAGCTTTCTTT. Protein product: CASSQDWANTEAFF.

The rearrangement links TRBV18 to TRBJ1-1; D uncertain. The ends were cut back, 6 bases at V and 2 bases at J, with 10 bases in the middle. The CDR3 runs 13 residues. The V gene's germline CDR1 is KGHSH and CDR2 LQKENI. CDR3 sequence: CASSPKINTEAFF. CDR3 nucleotides: TGTGCCAGCTCCCCTAAGATAAACACTGAAGCTTTCTTT.

This clonotype occurred a few times. J is TRBJ2-3 and V is TRBV27; no clear D gene. With 4 bases removed from V and 1 base from J, the gap between germline ends came to 9 bases. The germline gives CDR1 MNHEY, CDR2 SMNVEV (reference sequence). The CDR3 runs to 14 residues. The DNA for the CDR3 is TGTGCCAGCAGTTACCTCCAGGGCACAGATACGCAGTATTTT. It codes for CASSYLQGTDTQYF.

This clonotype was recorded a few times. The chain couples TRBV6-2 or TRBV6-3 to TRBJ1-4, with D uncertain. Looked up from germline, CDR1 is MNHEY and CDR2 is SVGEGT. This CDR3 contains 15 residues. V lost 0 bases, J lost 5 bases, and 10 bases lay in between. The CDR3 loop reads CASSYSRSGNEKLFF. The DNA for the CDR3 is TGTGCCAGCAGTTACTCGAGATCGGGGAATGAAAAACTGTTTTTT.

The chain is built from TRBV7-8 and TRBJ2-5, with TRBD1 matching over 7 bases. The CDR3 consists of 15 residues. V lost 2 bases and J lost 2; bases outside the gene matches: 5. Germline V gene data show CDR1 as SGHVS and CDR2 as FQNEAQ. This CDR3 is CASSLRRTGQETQYF. The DNA of the CDR3 is TGTGCCAGCAGCTTAAGAAGGACAGGTCAAGAGACCCAGTACTTC.

This clonotype has ten or more counts. V gene TRBV10-2 combines with J gene TRBJ1-3; D not resolved. The V and J ends lost 6 bases and 0 bases respectively, with 9 bases between them. Germline V gene lookup returns CDR1 WSHSY and CDR2 SAAADI. The CDR3 loop spans 14 amino acids. The CDR3 loop reads CASRQDRSGNTIYF. The CDR3 bases are TGCGCCAGCAGGCAGGATCGCTCTGGAAACACCATATATTTT.

This clonotype was picked up many times. The chain carries TRBV12-3 or TRBV12-4 and TRBJ2-2; no clear D gene. Trimming pared 6 bases from V and 5 bases from J, leaving 4 bases between. This CDR3 has 11 residues. Written as DNA, the CDR3 is TGTGCCAGCAGAGCTACCGGGGAGCTGTTTTTT. It codes for CASRATGELFF.

This clonotype was detected many times. The gene calls are TRBV11-2 and TRBJ2-7; the match to TRBD2 covers 8 bases. The J segment lost 5 bases and the V segment lost 4 bases, leaving 10 bases of the junction unmatched. The CDR3 has 15 amino acids. Germline lookup yields CDR1 SGHAT and CDR2 FQNNGV. CDR3 sequence (DNA): TGTGCCAGCAGCTCCTTAGCGGGAATTACCCACGAGCAGTACTTC. Translating gives CASSSLAGITHEQYF.

This rearrangement joins TRBV12-5 to TRBJ2-1, with D possibly matching TRBD2 (6 bases). V was cut by 3 bases and J by 7 bases, with 13 bases left in between. The CDR3 extends over 14 amino acids. The V gene's germline CDR1 is LGHNT and CDR2 FRNRAP. The CDR3 is CASGFGGVGNEQFF. CDR3 nucleotides: TGTGCTAGTGGTTTCGGAGGGGTAGGGAATGAGCAGTTCTTC.

At least ten counts were recorded for this clonotype. The V and J genes are TRBV6-4 and TRBJ2-3; D might be TRBD2 (6 bases). The V and J ends lost 4 bases and 0 bases respectively, with 8 bases between them. The CDR3 covers 14 residues. Germline values: CDR1 MRHNA, CDR2 SNTAGT. CDR3 region: CASSAGGSTDTQYF. For the CDR3, the DNA is TGTGCCAGCAGTGCCGGGGGAAGCACAGATACGCAGTATTTT.

This clonotype was counted many times. The V gene is TRBV6-6, the J gene TRBJ1-2; no clear D. Germline assignment: CDR1 MNHNY and CDR2 SVGAGI (reference sequence). This CDR3 has 14 amino acids. Trimming stripped 0 bases from V and 6 bases from J, with 11 bases between. In DNA form, the CDR3 reads TGTGCCAGCAGTTACTCCGTCGTAGCGGATGGCTACACCTTC. It is translated as CASSYSVVADGYTF.

This chain links TRBV5-6 with TRBJ1-1; D gene uncertain. The CDR3 consists of 11 residues. With 3 bases removed from V and 3 bases from J, the gap between germline ends came to 3 bases. The germline V gene has CDR1 SGHDT and CDR2 YYEEEE. The CDR3 loop is CASSSDTEAFF. CDR3 bases: TGTGCCAGCAGCTCGGACACTGAAGCTTTCTTT.

V and J are TRBV4-1 and TRBJ2-7; D might be TRBD2 (6 bases). The CDR3 length is 15 residues. Germline assignment: CDR1 MGHRA and CDR2 YSYEKL. The ends were cut back, 4 bases at V and 7 bases at J, with 20 bases in the middle. The CDR3 sequence is CASSPSSARMYEQYF. The CDR3, as DNA: TGCGCCAGCAGCCCCTCTAGCGCAAGAATGTATGAGCAGTACTTC.

About this clonotype: A read error may be the cause here, since a much bigger clone is one base away. The V gene is TRBV5-5, the J gene TRBJ2-5; D not certain. Germline V lookup: CDR1 SGHKS, CDR2 YYEKEE (reference sequence). The CDR3 contains 12 residues. V was clipped by 6 bases and J by 4 bases, with 10 bases between them. The CDR3 region has the DNA TGTGCCAGCAACATGTCGTCAGAGACCCAGTACTTC. Translation: CASNMSSETQYF.

CDR3 sequence: CASAAGGLANVLTF. The CDR3 nucleotides read TGTGCCAGCGCCGCAGGGGGTCTGGCCAACGTCCTGACTTTC. The genes are TRBV6-5 and TRBJ2-6, with 7 bases aligning to TRBD1. CDR1 MNHEY and CDR2 SVGAGI come from the germline V gene. The CDR3 has 14 residues. After removal of 8 bases from V and 6 bases from J, the junction contained 7 bases not matched to a gene.

The genes are TRBV29-1 and TRBJ1-4, with D maybe TRBD1 (6 bases). This CDR3 spans 12 amino acids. Deletions cut 6 bases from V and 8 bases from J, with 13 bases between. Per the germline V gene, CDR1 is SQVTM and CDR2 is ANQGSEA. The CDR3 loop reads CSVLTTGEKLFF. The CDR3 nucleotides read TGCAGCGTCCTAACGACAGGCGAAAAACTGTTTTTT.

J is TRBJ2-7 and V is TRBV11-2; no clear D gene. Between the trimmed V and J ends, which lost 7 bases and 3 bases, there was a span of 13 bases. This CDR3 spans 13 amino acids. The germline V gene encodes CDR1 SGHAT and CDR2 FQNNGV. In DNA form, the CDR3 reads TGTGCCAGCACGTTCGGTATAGTCTACGAGCAGTACTTC. It encodes CASTFGIVYEQYF.